The rows below give T cell receptor beta chains drawn from one sample of a study of blood T cell repertoires in COVID-19. Sequencing used immunoSEQ multiplex PCR; TCRdb keeps in-frame clones, though not all of them. The sample has under 200,000 clones, about 82% seen once. Sequenced: PBMCs or T cells enriched from blood (not recorded which). These receptor sequences come from a man aged 40-55 years with acute COVID-19. CDR3s include the opening cysteine and the closing phenylalanine or tryptophan. Each record gives: D gene, V gene, J gene, clone size, CDR3 DNA, CDR3 protein. D genes are given only for firm matches. Part of the rows lack a size; the others show once, few, many or a class for expanded clones.

d_gene: NA; v_gene: TRBV6-5; j_gene: TRBJ2-7; abundance: NA; CDR3nt: TGTGCCAGCACCTGGCGGGACTCAACCTACGAGCAGTACTTC; CDR3aa: CASTWRDSTYEQYF
d_gene: TRBD2; v_gene: TRBV7-9; j_gene: TRBJ2-7; abundance: NA; CDR3nt: TGTGCCAGCAGCGGATCTGGGACTAGCGCCTCCTACGAGCAGTACTTC; CDR3aa: CASSGSGTSASYEQYF
d_gene: NA; v_gene: TRBV7-2; j_gene: TRBJ2-6; abundance: NA; CDR3nt: TGTGCCAGCAGCTTAGTGGGGAGGACAAGCTCTTGGGGGGCCAACGTCCTGACTTTC; CDR3aa: CASSLVGRTSSWGANVLTF
d_gene: NA; v_gene: TRBV12-3/TRBV12-4; j_gene: TRBJ1-1; abundance: NA; CDR3nt: TGTGCCAGCAGACCTGACAGTCCGGTTGTGGCTTTCTTT; CDR3aa: CASRPDSPVVAFF
d_gene: TRBD1; v_gene: TRBV19; j_gene: TRBJ1-5; abundance: NA; CDR3nt: TGTGCCAGTAGTATCGTACAGGGGCGTGATCAGCCCCAGCATTTT; CDR3aa: CASSIVQGRDQPQHF
d_gene: NA; v_gene: TRBV5-4; j_gene: TRBJ2-1; abundance: NA; CDR3nt: TGTGCCAGCAGCCTGACGGGCAGGGTGGACCACAATGAGCAGTTCTTC; CDR3aa: CASSLTGRVDHNEQFF
d_gene: NA; v_gene: TRBV28; j_gene: TRBJ1-6; abundance: NA; CDR3nt: TGTGCCTCCCAGGCCACAGATAATTCACCCCTCCACTTT; CDR3aa: CASQATDNSPLHF
d_gene: TRBD2; v_gene: TRBV28; j_gene: TRBJ2-1; abundance: NA; CDR3nt: TGTGCCAGCAGTCCACCTCCGCTGGCGGGAGGGCCGGGTGAGCAGTTCTTC; CDR3aa: CASSPPPLAGGPGEQFF
d_gene: NA; v_gene: TRBV4-2; j_gene: TRBJ1-2; abundance: NA; CDR3nt: TGTGCCAGCAGCCAAGATGTGGCTTCTAACTATGGCTACACCTTC; CDR3aa: CASSQDVASNYGYTF
d_gene: NA; v_gene: TRBV2; j_gene: TRBJ1-4; abundance: NA; CDR3nt: TGTGCCAGCAGTCTCAACGGAGCCGGAGAAAAACTGTTTTTT; CDR3aa: CASSLNGAGEKLFF
d_gene: NA; v_gene: TRBV15; j_gene: TRBJ1-5; abundance: NA; CDR3nt: TGTGCCACCAGCAGAGTTAGTTATAGCAATCAGCCCCAGCATTTT; CDR3aa: CATSRVSYSNQPQHF
d_gene: TRBD2; v_gene: TRBV27; j_gene: TRBJ2-5; abundance: NA; CDR3nt: TGTGCCAGCAGTTTTGGTCTAGCGGGAGGGGAAGAGACCCAGTACTTC; CDR3aa: CASSFGLAGGEETQYF
d_gene: TRBD1; v_gene: TRBV10-3; j_gene: TRBJ1-1; abundance: NA; CDR3nt: TGTGCCATCAGGAAGACAGGGGAGAAAAACACTGAAGCTTTCTTT; CDR3aa: CAIRKTGEKNTEAFF
d_gene: NA; v_gene: TRBV28; j_gene: TRBJ1-4; abundance: NA; CDR3nt: TGTGCCAGCAGTGAGTCCACTCTGCGGGGACTGTTTTTT; CDR3aa: CASSESTLRGLFF
d_gene: TRBD2; v_gene: TRBV18; j_gene: TRBJ2-1; abundance: once; CDR3nt: TGTGCCAGCTCGCCAGCGGGAAACTACAATGAGCAGTTCTTC; CDR3aa: CASSPAGNYNEQFF
d_gene: NA; v_gene: TRBV19; j_gene: TRBJ1-5; abundance: once; CDR3nt: TGTGCCAGTAGTTTAGATGCGGGTGCCTTGTTGGAGCCCCAGCATTTT; CDR3aa: CASSLDAGALLEPQHF
d_gene: NA; v_gene: TRBV5-1; j_gene: TRBJ1-1; abundance: NA; CDR3nt: TGCGCCAGCAGCTACGGGGACTCTGAAGCTTTCTTT; CDR3aa: CASSYGDSEAFF
d_gene: NA; v_gene: TRBV12-3/TRBV12-4; j_gene: TRBJ1-1; abundance: NA; CDR3nt: TGTGCCAGCAGTTTAAAGGGAGCTGAAGCTTTCTTT; CDR3aa: CASSLKGAEAFF
d_gene: TRBD2; v_gene: TRBV6-5; j_gene: TRBJ2-7; abundance: NA; CDR3nt: TGTGCCAGCAGTTTAGCGGGAGAGAACGAGCAGTACTTC; CDR3aa: CASSLAGENEQYF
d_gene: NA; v_gene: TRBV28; j_gene: TRBJ1-6; abundance: NA; CDR3nt: TGTGCCAGCAGTGCGAGCCCATCACCCCTCCACTTT; CDR3aa: CASSASPSPLHF
d_gene: TRBD1; v_gene: TRBV11-2; j_gene: TRBJ1-6; abundance: NA; CDR3nt: TGTGCCAGCAGCCCAAGGACAGGCCCTTTACGCTCACCCCTCCACTTT; CDR3aa: CASSPRTGPLRSPLHF
d_gene: NA; v_gene: TRBV29-1; j_gene: TRBJ1-2; abundance: once; CDR3nt: TGCAGCGTTGAAAGGGGGGGCGCGATTCGCTTTGGCTACACCTTC; CDR3aa: CSVERGGAIRFGYTF
d_gene: TRBD2; v_gene: TRBV25-1; j_gene: TRBJ2-3; abundance: NA; CDR3nt: TGTGCCAGCAGTCCGGGACTAGCGGGAGTTGATACGCAGTATTTT; CDR3aa: CASSPGLAGVDTQYF
d_gene: NA; v_gene: TRBV7-9; j_gene: TRBJ1-4; abundance: NA; CDR3nt: TGTGCCAGCAGGGCCGTAGGGGTTGGCGAAAAACTGTTTTTT; CDR3aa: CASRAVGVGEKLFF
d_gene: NA; v_gene: TRBV6-1; j_gene: TRBJ2-3; abundance: once; CDR3nt: TGTGCCAGCAGTGAAGACGAGAGCACAGATACGCAGTATTTT; CDR3aa: CASSEDESTDTQYF
d_gene: TRBD2; v_gene: TRBV5-5; j_gene: TRBJ2-7; abundance: NA; CDR3nt: TGTGCCAGCAGTCACAGCGGGAGAGTCACCTACGAGCAGTACTTC; CDR3aa: CASSHSGRVTYEQYF
d_gene: TRBD2; v_gene: TRBV7-9; j_gene: TRBJ2-7; abundance: NA; CDR3nt: TGTGCCAGCAGCCGGATACTAGCGGGGGGCGCTGGGGGGCAGTACTTC; CDR3aa: CASSRILAGGAGGQYF
d_gene: TRBD2; v_gene: TRBV19; j_gene: TRBJ2-3; abundance: NA; CDR3nt: TGTGCCAGTAGTACTCGGACTAGCGGTAGCACAGATACGCAGTATTTT; CDR3aa: CASSTRTSGSTDTQYF
d_gene: TRBD1; v_gene: TRBV28; j_gene: TRBJ1-2; abundance: few; CDR3nt: TGTGCCAGCAGGACAGGGGGCTCCGTGGACTATGGCTACACCTTC; CDR3aa: CASRTGGSVDYGYTF
d_gene: NA; v_gene: TRBV5-1; j_gene: TRBJ1-1; abundance: NA; CDR3nt: TGCGCCAGCACCCTGGGGGCGGAGAACACTGAAGCTTTCTTT; CDR3aa: CASTLGAENTEAFF
d_gene: NA; v_gene: TRBV5-1; j_gene: TRBJ2-3; abundance: NA; CDR3nt: TGCGCCAGCAGCCTGTCGACAGATACGCAGTATTTT; CDR3aa: CASSLSTDTQYF
d_gene: NA; v_gene: TRBV5-1; j_gene: TRBJ2-7; abundance: once; CDR3nt: TGCGCCAGCAGCTTGGCCGGGCTGATCCTACTAGGAGGCGGGGAGCAGTACTTC; CDR3aa: CASSLAGLILLGGGEQYF
d_gene: NA; v_gene: TRBV9; j_gene: TRBJ2-3; abundance: once; CDR3nt: TGTGCCAGCAGCGTCGGAGATACGCAGTATTTT; CDR3aa: CASSVGDTQYF
d_gene: TRBD1; v_gene: TRBV30; j_gene: TRBJ1-2; abundance: few; CDR3nt: TGTGCCCGAACTTCCGGGACAGCTGATGGCTACACCTTC; CDR3aa: CARTSGTADGYTF
d_gene: NA; v_gene: TRBV5-1; j_gene: TRBJ2-5; abundance: NA; CDR3nt: TGCGCCAGCAGCGAACGGGACAACTCGAAGACCCAGTACTTC; CDR3aa: CASSERDNSKTQYF
d_gene: TRBD2; v_gene: TRBV7-3; j_gene: TRBJ2-7; abundance: NA; CDR3nt: TGTGCCAGCAGCACCCCCGGGACTAGGATAGACGAGCAGTACTTC; CDR3aa: CASSTPGTRIDEQYF
d_gene: NA; v_gene: TRBV2; j_gene: TRBJ2-2; abundance: NA; CDR3nt: TGTGCCAGCAGGGGACTGGCGGGGGAGCTGTTTTTT; CDR3aa: CASRGLAGELFF
d_gene: NA; v_gene: TRBV5-6; j_gene: TRBJ2-7; abundance: NA; CDR3nt: TGTGCCAGCAGCTTAAGAAGACTACGTACCTACGAGCAGTACTTC; CDR3aa: CASSLRRLRTYEQYF
d_gene: TRBD1; v_gene: TRBV3-1/TRBV3-2; j_gene: TRBJ2-3; abundance: NA; CDR3nt: TGTGCCAGCAGCCTTCTACAGGGGGCAAGGACAGATACGCAGTATTTT; CDR3aa: CASSLLQGARTDTQYF
d_gene: TRBD2; v_gene: TRBV6-1; j_gene: TRBJ2-1; abundance: NA; CDR3nt: TGTGCCAGCAGTGAATCCACTAGCGGGGGCAATGAGCAGTTCTTC; CDR3aa: CASSESTSGGNEQFF
d_gene: NA; v_gene: TRBV23-1; j_gene: TRBJ1-5; abundance: NA; CDR3nt: TGCGCCAGCCCAGAAGGGGCAGCCTCTAGCAATCAGCCCCAGCATTTT; CDR3aa: CASPEGAASSNQPQHF
d_gene: NA; v_gene: TRBV18; j_gene: TRBJ2-5; abundance: NA; CDR3nt: TGTGCCAGCTCACCACCGGTCCGGGTCGGGACCCAGTACTTC; CDR3aa: CASSPPVRVGTQYF
d_gene: NA; v_gene: TRBV21-1; j_gene: TRBJ1-5; abundance: few; CDR3nt: TGTGCCAGCAGGCCGACAGGAAATCAGCCCCAGCATTTT; CDR3aa: CASRPTGNQPQHF
d_gene: TRBD1; v_gene: TRBV5-1; j_gene: TRBJ2-1; abundance: NA; CDR3nt: TGCGCCAGCAGGCCCACGACAGGGCAAAATGAGCAGTTCTTC; CDR3aa: CASRPTTGQNEQFF
d_gene: NA; v_gene: TRBV7-3; j_gene: TRBJ1-1; abundance: few; CDR3nt: TGTGCCAGCAGCTTACTCGGCGGGATCACTGAAGCTTTCTTT; CDR3aa: CASSLLGGITEAFF
d_gene: NA; v_gene: TRBV10-3; j_gene: TRBJ2-1; abundance: NA; CDR3nt: TGTGCCATCAGTGTCTTTAACAGATCCTACAATGAGCAGTTCTTC; CDR3aa: CAISVFNRSYNEQFF